This T cell receptor beta chain derives from a study of cytomegalovirus exposure and HLA in healthy donors. Study as a whole: Researchers previously reported finding just under 120 million unique TCR beta sequences from roughly 180 million T cells. Regarding the study as a whole: Analysis performed later found roughly 17,000 TCR beta sequences associated with HLA alleles at 0.05 false discovery rate.

Comments on this clone: Its antigen remains unidentified.

There are 14 residues in the CDR3. Trimming cost V 3 bases and J 5 bases; bases outside gene matches: 4. Germline CDR1 is SGHRS and CDR2 is YFSETQ. Primers: 60 Vbeta forward and 13 Jbeta reverse. Here immunoSEQ multiplex PCR was the method, and the copy in TCRdb shows in-frame clones only, minus some. The sample includes roughly 150,000 clones, nearly 80% of them seen just once. Sample: PBMCs. The genes are TRBV5-1 and TRBJ2-1, with 8 nucleotides matching TRBD2. The TCR originated in a woman younger than 45 in good health and CMV-seronegative. CDR3 sequence: CASSSGGRDNEQFF. As DNA, the CDR3 is TGCGCCAGCAGCTCGGGGGGGCGGGACAATGAGCAGTTCTTC. Complete variable domain (other parts from reference TRBV5-1 and TRBJ2-1): KAGVTQTPRYLIKTRGQQVTLSCSPISGHRSVSWYQQTPGQGLQFLFEYFSETQRNKGNFPGRFSGRQFSNSRSEMNVSTLELGDSALYLCASSSGGRDNEQFFGPGTRLTVL.